Below, one T cell receptor beta chain is given with its context. Its antigen remains unidentified. CDR3 length equals 15 residues. V was pared by 5 bases and J by 5 bases, with 19 bases between. Germline CDR1 and CDR2: MNHNS and SASEGT. Naivety among CD8 cells was defined by CD45RO negativity and positive CCR7 selection, thereby excluding terminally differentiated effector memory CD45RA+ cells. Everyone who donated was a Caucasian adult who lived in Nashville, Tennessee. This specimen belongs to a study of shared clonotypes between healthy human individuals. Findings of the study overall: The study found lower generation probabilities in non-shared clonotypes than in those shared by all four donors. Of the naive CD4 clonotypes, around 4.9% were shared across a few donors. Sharing of clonotypes among donors was expected to vary with sequencing depth.

Only in-frame clones appear in the TCRdb table, and some are missing; sequencing was by immunoSEQ multiplex PCR. The table has around 600,000 clones, roughly 98% seen once; the top ten hold approximately 0.33%. Sequenced sample: naive CD8+ T cells sorted from blood. The sequence was collected from a young man in good health. This chain joins TRBV6-1 and TRBJ2-7, with D perhaps matching TRBD1 (6 bases). The CDR3: CASSQPQGFLDEQYF. The CDR3 nucleotides read TGTGCCAGCAGTCAGCCCCAGGGGTTTCTTGACGAGCAGTACTTC.